This is a list of T cell receptor beta chains from one sample in a study of beta chain features in type 1 diabetes. Some clones are missing from TCRdb's copy, which holds only in-frame ones; the method was immunoSEQ multiplex PCR. Among around 250,000 clones, over 11% were seen once, and the ten largest hold approximately 0.018%. The sequencing sample was made of naive CD4+ T cells from blood. The receptor source for this set is a man aged 25-40 years with type 1 diabetes. CDR3s include the opening cysteine and the closing phenylalanine or tryptophan. D genes are given only for firm matches. Clone size is shown for a subset of rows, as once, few, many or a class of expanded clone.

>15|-|TRBJ2-2|TRBV9|few
TGTGCCAGCAGCGTAGAGAACTACCACACCGGGGAGCTGTTTTTT
CASSVENYHTGELFF
>13|TRBD1|TRBJ1-1|TRBV29-1|few
TGCAGCGTTGCTGACAGGGGGCTAACTGAAGCTTTCTTT
CSVADRGLTEAFF
>17|-|TRBJ2-3|TRBV7-2|-
TGTGCCAGCAGCTTGCCCCGACTAAGAACCTACACAGATACGCAGTATTTT
CASSLPRLRTYTDTQYF
>11|-|TRBJ2-5|TRBV30|few
TGTGCCTGGGGGGAGCAAGAGACCCAGTACTTC
CAWGEQETQYF
>15|-|TRBJ2-7|TRBV15|-
TGTGCCACCAGCAGAGGGTCCGGGACTTACTACGAGCAGTACTTC
CATSRGSGTYYEQYF
>14|TRBD1|TRBJ1-5|TRBV30|-
TGTGCCTGGAGTGACGGACAGGGGCGTCAGCCCCAGCATTTT
CAWSDGQGRQPQHF
>14|TRBD1|TRBJ1-2|TRBV30|-
TGTGCCTGGAAACACAGGGGGCCTAACTATGGCTACACCTTC
CAWKHRGPNYGYTF
>16|TRBD1|TRBJ2-2|TRBV25-1|-
TGTGCCAGCAGTGAAAACAGGGGGCTCGGCACCGGGGAGCTGTTTTTT
CASSENRGLGTGELFF
>18|TRBD2|TRBJ2-1|TRBV4-1|once
TGCGCCAGCAGCCCGGGACTAGCGGGGGGCGCTAACTACAATGAGCAGTTCTTC
CASSPGLAGGANYNEQFF
>13|TRBD1|TRBJ1-2|TRBV19|-
TGTGCCAGTAGTTACGGACAGGAGCGTGGCTACACCTTC
CASSYGQERGYTF
>13|-|TRBJ1-5|TRBV30|-
TGTGCCTGGGCAAACAGGGAAAACCAGCCCCAGCATTTT
CAWANRENQPQHF